The 12 T cell receptor beta chains given below trace back to one sample, sequenced in a study of beta chain features in type 1 diabetes. The entirety of the isolated RNA underwent reverse transcription, so expressed TCRB transcripts were sequenced. Profiling relied on immunoSEQ multiplex PCR, and the TCRdb table lists in-frame clones only, not all of them. Seen here are around 430,000 clones, approximately 31% observed once, and the top ten hold 0.05% to 0.07%. Sequencing was done on a sample of naive CD4+ T cells from blood. The receptor source for this set is a young man in good health.

The rearrangement uses TRBV10-1 and TRBJ2-7, with TRBD2 identical over 9 bases. Trimming at V came to 0 bases and at J to 2 bases, leaving 2 bases not matched to a gene. Germline assignment: CDR1 WNHNN and CDR2 SYGVQD (reference sequence). The CDR3 is 15 amino acids. In DNA form, the CDR3 reads TGCGCCAGCAGTGAGTCACTAGCGGGTGCCTACGAGCAGTACTTC. Its protein product is CASSESLAGAYEQYF.

The CDR3 bases are TGTGCCATCGGTCCAGAGACAGAAGCTTTCTTT. Its protein product is CAIGPETEAFF. The genes are TRBV10-3 and TRBJ1-1, with D unclear. Per the germline V gene, CDR1 is ENHRY and CDR2 is SYGVKD. The CDR3 has 11 residues. The ends were cut back, 8 bases at V and 8 bases at J, with 12 bases in the middle.

V and J are TRBV29-1 and TRBJ2-7, with 9 bases lining up with TRBD2. Looked up from germline, CDR1 is SQVTM and CDR2 is ANQGSEA. J lost 4 bases, V lost 5 bases, and 6 bases had no gene match. The CDR3 is made up of 13 amino acids. CDR3 DNA sequence: TGCAGCGTTTTCGTAGCGGGAGAATACGAGCAGTACTTC. It translates to CSVFVAGEYEQYF.

The chain employs TRBV29-1 and TRBJ1-2; D is unclear. The V gene lost 3 bases and the J gene lost 4 bases, with 12 bases spanning the gap. Germline CDR1 reads SQVTM; CDR2 reads ANQGSEA. The CDR3 contains 13 residues. The DNA for the CDR3 is TGCAGCGTTGACCGGGATACGGGCTATGGCTACACCTTC. It codes for CSVDRDTGYGYTF.

This clone was seen only a few times. This chain uses TRBV7-8 with TRBJ2-5; D may be TRBD2 (5 bases). Trimming cost V 5 bases and J 1 base, with 11 bases left between them. Germline loops: CDR1 SGHVS, CDR2 FQNEAQ. The CDR3 runs 14 residues. CDR3 in DNA: TGTGCCAGCAGCCCGCGGAGGATCCAAGAGACCCAGTACTTC. It encodes CASSPRRIQETQYF.

The chain recombines TRBV7-9 with TRBJ2-1; D perhaps matches TRBD2 (5 bases). Between the trimmed V and J ends, which lost 2 bases and 0 bases, there was a span of 8 bases. Germline lookup yields CDR1 SEHNR and CDR2 FQNEAQ (reference sequence). The CDR3 runs 15 residues. The chain's CDR3 is CASSLRGLSYNEQFF. DNA of the CDR3: TGTGCCAGCAGCTTAAGAGGGCTCTCCTACAATGAGCAGTTCTTC.

There are a few counts of this clone. The V and J genes are TRBV30 and TRBJ2-1, with 8 bases identical to TRBD2. The length of the CDR3 is 13 residues. Per the germline V gene, CDR1 is GTSNPN and CDR2 is SVGIG (reference sequence). The J segment lost 9 bases and the V segment lost 7 bases, leaving 11 bases of the junction unmatched. The CDR3 reads CASGTRVRGEQFF. The CDR3 DNA is TGTGCCTCGGGGACTAGGGTCAGAGGTGAGCAGTTCTTC.

This clone showed up just a few times. The chain is built from TRBV9 and TRBJ2-1; 11 bases fit TRBD2. CDR1 is SGDLS and CDR2 is YYNGEE in the germline V gene. Trimming at V came to 4 bases and at J to 10 bases, leaving 10 bases not matched to a gene. This CDR3 comprises 15 residues. CDR3 in DNA: TGTGCCAGCAGCCATGGGACTAGCGGCGCGGGGGAGCAGTTCTTC. This encodes CASSHGTSGAGEQFF.

This clone was detected only a few times. V is TRBV30 and J is TRBJ2-3; either TRBD1 or TRBD2 may supply D (5 bases each). Germline CDR1 GTSNPN, CDR2 SVGIG (reference sequence). The CDR3 is made up of 16 amino acids. V was shortened by 3 bases and J by 0 bases, with 16 bases between the two germline ends. CDR3 loop: CAWSDGTATSTDTQYF. CDR3 coding DNA: TGTGCCTGGAGCGATGGGACGGCGACTAGCACAGATACGCAGTATTTT.

There are a few counts of this clone. The chain uses TRBV5-1 and TRBJ2-5, with TRBD2 matching over 13 bases. V dropped 0 bases and J dropped 4; count of bases not matched to a gene: 3. Germline CDR1 and CDR2: SGHRS and YFSETQ. The CDR3 covers 16 residues. Written as DNA, the CDR3 is TGCGCCAGCAGCTTGGGACTAGCGGGAGGAGCAGAGACCCAGTACTTC. It translates to CASSLGLAGGAETQYF.

The rearrangement links TRBV30 to TRBJ1-1; D is uncertain. This CDR3 has 14 residues. Germline V gives CDR1 GTSNPN, CDR2 SVGIG (reference sequence). With 1 base removed from V and 0 bases from J, the gap between germline ends came to 9 bases. The CDR3 region has the DNA TGTGCCTGGAGTGCCACGGGGTTGAACACTGAAGCTTTCTTT. Translation: CAWSATGLNTEAFF.

This clone appeared a few times. This chain joins TRBV6-5 and TRBJ2-7; TRBD2 aligns across 7 bases. The CDR3 consists of 13 residues. Germline CDR1 MNHEY, CDR2 SVGAGI. V shed 6 bases, J shed 2 bases, and the junction held 4 bases outside the gene matches. As DNA, the CDR3 is TGTGCCAGCAGATTAAGCGGGACCTACGAGCAGTACTTC. This gives the protein CASRLSGTYEQYF.